The clone carrying this TCR beta chain was counted a few times. What it binds is unknown. The sample is drawn from a study of T cells in localized non-small cell lung cancer. Study conclusions and caveats: Uninvolved adjacent lung showed peak T cell clonality, exceeding tumor. Density of T cells in blood, when higher, went with longer overall survival. For the top 100 tumor clones, a median about 50 also appeared in adjacent lung.

Profiled with immunoSEQ multiplex PCR; TCRdb holds only in-frame clones, not every one. This repertoire shows some 38,000 clones, about 92% found once; its top ten account for more than 5.5%. Germline V lookup: CDR1 SNHLY, CDR2 FYNNEI. There are 16 residues in the CDR3. V dropped 6 bases and J dropped 6; count of bases not matched to a gene: 12. The sequenced sample was peripheral blood, obtained before any cancer treatment. The chain combines TRBV2 with TRBJ1-2; 11 bases align to TRBD1. This clonotype was obtained from a female donor older than 55 with stage I lung adenocarcinoma. CDR3 coding DNA: TGTGCCAGCAGGCCACTGGACAGGGGGCGTGCAGATGGCTACACCTTC. Protein: CASRPLDRGRADGYTF.